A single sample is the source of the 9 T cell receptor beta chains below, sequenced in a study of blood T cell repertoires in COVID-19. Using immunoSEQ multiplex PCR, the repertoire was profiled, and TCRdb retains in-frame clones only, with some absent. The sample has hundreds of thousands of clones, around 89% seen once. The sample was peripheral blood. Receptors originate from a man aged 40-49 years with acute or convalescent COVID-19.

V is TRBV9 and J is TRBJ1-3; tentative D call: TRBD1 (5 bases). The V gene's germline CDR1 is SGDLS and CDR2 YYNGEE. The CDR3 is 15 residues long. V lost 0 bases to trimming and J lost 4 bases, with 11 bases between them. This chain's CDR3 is CASSVAAGRGNTIYF. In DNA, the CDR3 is TGTGCCAGCAGCGTAGCGGCAGGGCGAGGAAACACCATATATTTT.

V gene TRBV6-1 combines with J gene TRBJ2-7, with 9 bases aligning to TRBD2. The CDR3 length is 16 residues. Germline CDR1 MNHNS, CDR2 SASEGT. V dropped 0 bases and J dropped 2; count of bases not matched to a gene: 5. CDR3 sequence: CASSEALGLATYEQYF. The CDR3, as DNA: TGTGCCAGCAGTGAAGCTTTGGGACTAGCTACCTACGAGCAGTACTTC.

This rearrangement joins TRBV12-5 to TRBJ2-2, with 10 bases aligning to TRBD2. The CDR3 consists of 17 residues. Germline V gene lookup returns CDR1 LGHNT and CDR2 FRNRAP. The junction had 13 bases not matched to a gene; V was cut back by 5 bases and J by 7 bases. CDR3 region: CASGNPGLAGVNGELFF. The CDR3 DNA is TGTGCTAGTGGTAACCCCGGGCTAGCGGGAGTAAACGGGGAGCTGTTTTTT.

The CDR3 nucleotides read TGCGCCAGCAGCCTCGGACAGGGGCTTAAGCCCCAGCATTTT. This gives the protein CASSLGQGLKPQHF. V usage is TRBV4-1 and J usage is TRBJ1-5, with 9 bases identical to TRBD1. This CDR3 has 14 residues. Germline CDR1 is MGHRA and CDR2 is YSYEKL. The junction had 6 bases not matched to a gene; V was cut back by 4 bases and J by 8 bases.

CDR3 coding DNA: TGTGCCAGTAGTAACGGAGCGGGCGCGAGTCGGAAACTGTTTTTT. Translation: CASSNGAGASRKLFF. The V gene is TRBV19, the J gene TRBJ1-4; D gene uncertain. Germline-derived CDR1 and CDR2 are LNHDA and SQIVND (reference sequence). This CDR3 is built from 15 residues. Trimming took off 4 bases at V and 11 bases at J, with 20 bases between the two ends.

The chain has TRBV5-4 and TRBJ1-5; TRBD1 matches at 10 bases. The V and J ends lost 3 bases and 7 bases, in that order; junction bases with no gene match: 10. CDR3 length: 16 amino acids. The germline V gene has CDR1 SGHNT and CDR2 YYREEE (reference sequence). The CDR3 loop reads CASSSDRGERGQPQHF. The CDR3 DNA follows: TGTGCCAGCAGCTCGGACAGGGGGGAAAGAGGGCAGCCCCAGCATTTT. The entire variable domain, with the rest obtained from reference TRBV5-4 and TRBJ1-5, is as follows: ETGVTQSPTHLIKTRGQQVTLRCSSQSGHNTVSWYQQALGQGPQFIFQYYREEENGRGNFPPRFSGLQFPNYSSELNVNALELDDSALYLCASSSDRGERGQPQHFGDGTRLSIL.

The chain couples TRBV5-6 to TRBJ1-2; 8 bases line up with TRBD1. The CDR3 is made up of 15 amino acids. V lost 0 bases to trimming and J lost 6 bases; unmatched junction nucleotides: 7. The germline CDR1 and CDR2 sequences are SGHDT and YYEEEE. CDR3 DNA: TGTGCCAGCAGCTTGGCTTTTGGACAGGGTCATGGCTACACCTTC. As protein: CASSLAFGQGHGYTF.

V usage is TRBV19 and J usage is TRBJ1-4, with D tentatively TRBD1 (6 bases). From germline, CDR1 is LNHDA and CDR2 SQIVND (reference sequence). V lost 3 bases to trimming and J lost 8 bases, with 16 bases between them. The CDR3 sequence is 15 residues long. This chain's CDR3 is CASSIVAGVGEKLFF. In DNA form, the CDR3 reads TGTGCCAGTAGTATCGTGGCAGGGGTAGGCGAAAAACTGTTTTTT.

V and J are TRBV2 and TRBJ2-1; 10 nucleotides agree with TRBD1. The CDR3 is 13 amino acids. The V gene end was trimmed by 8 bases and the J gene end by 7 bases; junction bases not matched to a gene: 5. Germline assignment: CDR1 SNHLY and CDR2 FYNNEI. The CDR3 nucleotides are TGTGCCAGCGACCGACAGGGGGCTAATGAGCAGTTCTTC. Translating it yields CASDRQGANEQFF.